This entry concerns a single T cell receptor (beta chain). What it recognizes is unknown. Following extraction, RNA underwent reverse transcription to cDNA, which served as the sequencing template. Profiling relied on immunoSEQ multiplex PCR, and the TCRdb table lists in-frame clones only, not all of them. This sample has about 180,000 clones; approximately 62% occur once, and the top ten carry about 1.5%. The CDR3 spans 15 residues. V lost 4 bases and J lost 0, with 12 bases in between. Germline loops: CDR1 SGHDN, CDR2 FVKESK. These data originate in a study of CD8+ T cells in alopecia areata. Study-level points and caveats: Sequencing of scalp tissue also captures the resident alphabeta T cells of normal skin.

The V and J genes are TRBV14 and TRBJ1-2; no firm D call. The sequenced sample was CD4+ T cells sorted from blood, obtained at week 0. This TCR came from a human donor with alopecia areata. CDR3 protein: CASSPQDVANYGYTF. CDR3 sequence (DNA): TGTGCCAGCAGCCCCCAGGACGTAGCTAACTATGGCTACACCTTC. The whole variable domain, filled in from reference TRBV14 and TRBJ1-2, reads EAGVTQFPSHSVIEKGQTVTLRCDPISGHDNLYWYRRVMGKEIKFLLHFVKESKQDESGMPNNRFLAERTGGTYSTLKVQPAELEDSGVYFCASSPQDVANYGYTFGSGTRLTVV.